This T cell receptor (beta chain) was captured by sequencing in a study of cytomegalovirus exposure and HLA in healthy donors. Study conclusions and caveats: Clonal expansion was found to be greater in HLA-associated TCR beta chains than in equally common others in a later analysis.

60 Vbeta and 13 Jbeta primers were used in PCR. Only in-frame clones appear in the TCRdb table, and some are missing; sequencing was by immunoSEQ multiplex PCR. The sample records about 180,000 clones, approximately 82% being singletons. Of note for this clone: The antigen is unknown.

The source of this sequence is a girl aged 2-15 years in good health and CMV-seropositive. Sequences were obtained from PBMCs.

CDR3 DNA: TGTGCCTGGAGTGTAACTCGCACAGATACGCAGTATTTT. It encodes CAWSVTRTDTQYF. The J gene is TRBJ2-3, the V gene TRBV30; D is unresolved. Trimming stripped 0 bases from V and 1 base from J, with 5 bases between. Germline CDR1 is GTSNPN and CDR2 is SVGIG (reference sequence). The CDR3 totals 13 residues. The entire variable domain, with the rest obtained from reference TRBV30 and TRBJ2-3, is as follows: SQTIHQWPATLVQPVGSPLSLECTVEGTSNPNLYWYRQAAGRGLQLLFYSVGIGQISSEVPQNLSASRPQDRQFILSSKKLLLSDSGFYLCAWSVTRTDTQYFGPGTRLTVL.